The subject of this entry is one TCR beta chain. These data are taken from a study of shared T cell receptors in the human thymus. Trimming left V 0 bases short and J 2 bases short, with 22 bases between. The germline CDR1 and CDR2 sequences are SGHDT and YYEEEE. The CDR3 spans 19 residues. Clones were read by immunoSEQ multiplex PCR, and TCRdb kept only the in-frame ones, dropping some. The table records about 660,000 clones, around 87% of them present only once. Separately, the same data were catalogued under a study of human thymus T cells. That paper adds: The thymus was resected at corrective cardiac surgery. Among thymic and blood repertoires, usage of V and J genes appeared biased.

The TCR sequence derives from a boy under two years old with a congenital heart defect. Sequenced material: thymocytes. The chain combines TRBV5-6 with TRBJ2-3; D is undetermined. The DNA for the CDR3 is TGTGCCAGCAGCTTGGTCTCTTCGTCAGGCGCCCCCTCCACAGATACGCAGTATTTT. Amino acids: CASSLVSSSGAPSTDTQYF.